The 28 T cell receptor beta chains given below trace back to one sample, sequenced in a study of T cell responses to AZD1222 COVID-19 vaccine. The protocol was immunoSEQ multiplex PCR, while the TCRdb copy is restricted to in-frame clones and leaves out a portion. The data hold about 70,000 clones, with 84% observed a single time. The input for sequencing was peripheral blood, taken on day 0 of AZD1222 vaccination. The receptors come from an adult in good health.

V and J are TRBV7-2 and TRBJ2-7; tentatively, D is TRBD1 or TRBD2 (5 bases each). The V gene's germline CDR1 is SGHTA and CDR2 FQGNSA. CDR3 size: 14 residues. V was trimmed by 2 bases and J by 6 bases, leaving 14 bases between them. CDR3 loop: CASSLFEGSGEQYF. DNA for the CDR3: TGTGCCAGCAGCTTATTCGAGGGGTCAGGCGAGCAGTACTTC.

This sequence joins TRBV30 and TRBJ1-6, with D possibly matching TRBD1 (6 bases). Trimming took 4 bases from V and 7 from J, leaving 8 bases between them. Germline loops: CDR1 GTSNPN, CDR2 SVGIG (reference sequence). The CDR3 is 12 residues long. The CDR3 loop reads CAWNRENSPLHF. DNA of the CDR3: TGTGCCTGGAACAGGGAAAATTCACCCCTCCACTTT.

This clone was recorded only once. This sequence joins TRBV6-4 and TRBJ2-2; TRBD2 agrees at 7 bases. The CDR3 has 14 residues. After removal of 5 bases from V and 4 bases from J, the junction contained 4 bases not matched to a gene. Germline assignment: CDR1 MRHNA and CDR2 SNTAGT. CDR3 DNA sequence: TGTGCCAGCAGTCAAGCGGGGTCCACCGGGGAGCTGTTTTTT. Encoded protein: CASSQAGSTGELFF.

The chain has TRBV28 and TRBJ2-7; D remains ambiguous. CDR3 size: 13 residues. V lost 7 bases, J lost 0 bases, and 10 bases lay in between. In germline, CDR1 is MDHEN, CDR2 SYDVKM. The CDR3 DNA reads as TGTGCCAGCAAGAGGACCAGCTCCTACGAGCAGTACTTC. It yields the protein CASKRTSSYEQYF.

This clone turned up a few times. The chain recombines TRBV11-2 with TRBJ1-2; perhaps TRBD1 as D (6 bases). CDR1 SGHAT and CDR2 FQNNGV come from the germline V gene. The CDR3 is 16 amino acids. V lost 4 bases to trimming and J lost 4 bases, with 19 bases between them. The CDR3 region has the DNA TGTGCCAGCAGCTCGAGCCGGACAGACCTAGTCTATGGCTACACCTTC. This translates into CASSSSRTDLVYGYTF.

The CDR3 here is CASSISPNSPLHF. In nucleotides, the CDR3 is TGTGCCAGTAGTATTAGCCCTAATTCACCCCTCCACTTT. The chain links TRBV19 to TRBJ1-6; D is undetermined. With 3 bases removed from V and 6 bases from J, the gap between germline ends came to 6 bases. The CDR3 is 13 residues long. In germline, CDR1 is LNHDA, CDR2 SQIVND (reference sequence).

V usage is TRBV28 and J usage is TRBJ1-3; the D is unclear. This CDR3 contains 14 residues. Trimming took off 6 bases at V and 8 bases at J, with 17 bases between the two ends. CDR1 is MDHEN, CDR2 SYDVKM, per germline. Written as DNA, the CDR3 is TGTGCCAGCAGGTCAGGAGGGTTATTGGACACCATATATTTT. Its translation: CASRSGGLLDTIYF.

The V and J genes are TRBV27 and TRBJ1-1; weak D call: TRBD1 (6 bases). Germline V gene sequence: CDR1 MNHEY, CDR2 SMNVEV (reference sequence). V lost 3 bases and J lost 3, with 14 bases in between. This CDR3 comprises 15 residues. The CDR3 is CASSFLGGGYTEAFF. DNA of the CDR3: TGTGCCAGCAGTTTCCTAGGGGGGGGCTACACTGAAGCTTTCTTT.

In its sample, this clone was seen once. V is TRBV6-2 or TRBV6-3 and J is TRBJ2-5; 7 nucleotides agree with TRBD1. The germline V gene has CDR1 MNHEY and CDR2 SVGEGT. CDR3 size: 14 residues. V lost 0 bases, J lost 7 bases, and 5 bases stayed unmatched. CDR3 DNA: TGTGCCAGCAGTTACTCGACAGGGTTAGGGACCCAGTACTTC. It specifies CASSYSTGLGTQYF.

This chain joins TRBV11-2 and TRBJ1-6; D possibly corresponds to TRBD1 (5 bases). The length of the CDR3 is 17 residues. V was clipped by 4 bases and J by 6 bases, with 19 bases between them. The germline V gene has CDR1 SGHAT and CDR2 FQNNGV. CDR3 amino acids: CASSSRAGGGVNSPLHF. The CDR3 DNA sequence: TGTGCCAGCAGCTCCAGAGCGGGCGGGGGGGTTAATTCACCCCTCCACTTT. Full variable domain (rest looked up from reference TRBV11-2 and TRBJ1-6): EAGVAQSPRYKIIEKRQSVAFWCNPISGHATLYWYQQILGQGPKLLIQFQNNGVVDDSQLPKDRFSAERLKGVDSTLKIQPAKLEDSAVYLCASSSRAGGGVNSPLHFGNGTRLTVT.

The chain recombines TRBV15 with TRBJ1-2; D remains ambiguous. V lost 0 bases, J lost 7 bases, and 18 bases lay in between. CDR1 is LNHNV, CDR2 YYDKDF, per germline (reference sequence). This CDR3 has 16 amino acids. CDR3 loop: CATSRDDVKGLGGYTF. CDR3 in DNA: TGTGCCACCAGCAGAGATGATGTGAAGGGTTTAGGTGGCTACACCTTC.

The gene calls are TRBV5-5 and TRBJ1-2, with 9 nucleotides matching TRBD1. Germline values: CDR1 SGHKS, CDR2 YYEKEE (reference sequence). CDR3 size: 14 residues. The J segment lost 4 bases and the V segment lost 4 bases, leaving 5 bases of the junction unmatched. The CDR3 coding sequence is TGTGCCAGCAGCCCGGGACAGGGCTTCTATGGCTACACCTTC. Its protein product is CASSPGQGFYGYTF.

This chain uses TRBV10-3 with TRBJ1-2; D possibly corresponds to TRBD1 (6 bases). Trimming cost V 3 bases and J 6 bases, with 11 bases left between them. Germline assignment: CDR1 ENHRY and CDR2 SYGVKD. The CDR3 is made up of 13 amino acids. CDR3 bases: TGTGCCATCAGTGATACCGGGACACATGGCTACACCTTC. As protein: CAISDTGTHGYTF.

This clone occurred once. V gene TRBV4-1 combines with J gene TRBJ1-3; D not resolved. CDR3 length: 12 amino acids. Trimming pared 5 bases from V and 7 bases from J, leaving 9 bases between. Germline V CDR1 and CDR2: MGHRA, YSYEKL. DNA for the CDR3: TGCGCCAGCAGCGAAATAATGAACACCATATATTTT. Translated: CASSEIMNTIYF.

This clone showed up just once. The chain combines TRBV3-1 (or the pseudogene TRBV3-2) with TRBJ2-2; 9 nucleotides align to TRBD1. The CDR3 totals 19 residues. The germline V gene has CDR1 LGHDT and CDR2 YNNKEL (reference sequence). Trimming cost V 4 bases and J 4 bases; bases outside gene matches: 16. This CDR3 reads CASSPQAVGDRVGTGELFF. CDR3 nucleotide sequence: TGTGCCAGCAGCCCCCAAGCTGTCGGGGACAGGGTCGGCACCGGGGAGCTGTTTTTT.

To note about this clone: The same CDR3 arises from other DNA sequences in this sample as well. The chain is built from TRBV3-1 (or the pseudogene TRBV3-2) and TRBJ1-2; D ambiguous. Deletions cut 1 base from V and 5 bases from J, with 2 bases between. The germline V gene has CDR1 LGHDT and CDR2 YNNKEL (reference sequence). This CDR3 region has 11 residues. DNA of the CDR3: TGTGCCAGCAGCCAAGGATATGGCTACACCTTC. It encodes CASSQGYGYTF.

The V call is TRBV30, the J call TRBJ2-7; TRBD1 matches at 7 bases. This CDR3 is 14 amino acids long. Germline V lookup: CDR1 GTSNPN, CDR2 SVGIG (reference sequence). Trimming removed 5 bases from V and 1 base from J; junction bases left unmatched: 8. The CDR3 DNA reads TGTGCCTGGGCGCAGGGGGAACATTCCTACGAGCAGTACTTC. Amino acids: CAWAQGEHSYEQYF.

This chain joins TRBV10-3 and TRBJ1-1, with 7 nucleotides matching TRBD1. CDR3 length equals 16 residues. Looked up from germline, CDR1 is ENHRY and CDR2 is SYGVKD. Losses at the gene ends were 4 bases for V and 3 bases for J; bases not matched to a gene: 11. The CDR3 DNA reads TGTGCCATCAGTGCTCTAGACAGGGCCCTGGACACTGAAGCTTTCTTT. Amino acids: CAISALDRALDTEAFF.

J is TRBJ1-2 and V is TRBV18, with 7 bases lining up with TRBD1. The ends lost 3 bases at V and 13 bases at J; junction bases unmatched: 11. The CDR3 is 13 amino acids. Germline V gene sequence: CDR1 KGHSH, CDR2 LQKENI. DNA for the CDR3: TGTGCCAGCTCACCCGACGGGACCCCAGGGGGCACCTTC. Its protein product is CASSPDGTPGGTF.

V is TRBV5-3 and J is TRBJ1-3; tentative D call: TRBD1 (6 bases). TRBV5-3 is annotated as an ORF whose role is uncertain. This CDR3 is 15 amino acids long. V was trimmed by 2 bases and J by 3 bases, leaving 12 bases between them. The CDR3 coding sequence is TGTGCCAGAAGCTTCAAAACAGGGCATGGAAACACCATATATTTT. This translates into CARSFKTGHGNTIYF.

This chain connects TRBV6-2 or TRBV6-3 to TRBJ2-7, with 15 bases fitting TRBD2. Per germline, CDR1 MNHEY and CDR2 SVGEGT. The CDR3 loop spans 15 amino acids. With 6 bases clipped from V and 5 bases from J, the junction kept 5 bases outside the gene matches. The CDR3 nucleotides read TGTGCCAGCAGCCGGACTAGCGGGGGGGCCGACGAGCAGTACTTC. Its translation: CASSRTSGGADEQYF.

The V call is TRBV28, the J call TRBJ1-5; unclear D gene. The length of the CDR3 is 13 residues. The V gene lost 5 bases and the J gene lost 5 bases, with 10 bases spanning the gap. Germline lookup yields CDR1 MDHEN and CDR2 SYDVKM. The CDR3 region is CASSPPVDQPQHF. CDR3 nucleotides: TGTGCCAGCAGTCCCCCCGTCGATCAGCCCCAGCATTTT.

Within the sample, this clone is medium-sized. The CDR3 DNA sequence: TGTGCCAGCAGTTTAATTGGGGGGGCTGGCACTGAAGCTTTCTTT. It is translated as CASSLIGGAGTEAFF. V gene TRBV27 combines with J gene TRBJ1-1; D is perhaps TRBD1 (6 bases). CDR1 and CDR2 (germline): MNHEY, SMNVEV (reference sequence). V gave up 2 bases and J gave up 4 bases, with 14 bases separating them. The CDR3 sequence is 15 residues long.

The J gene is TRBJ2-5, the V gene TRBV5-1; 10 bases agree with TRBD2. This CDR3 region has 17 residues. V lost 0 bases, J lost 4 bases, and 9 bases stayed unmatched. The germline gives CDR1 SGHRS, CDR2 YFSETQ. CDR3 sequence (DNA): TGCGCCAGCAGCTTGGCGGGGGTAGCGGGGGGCGGAGAGACCCAGTACTTC. Residues: CASSLAGVAGGGETQYF. Full variable domain (remainder filled in from reference TRBV5-1 and TRBJ2-5): KAGVTQTPRYLIKTRGQQVTLSCSPISGHRSVSWYQQTPGQGLQFLFEYFSETQRNKGNFPGRFSGRQFSNSRSEMNVSTLELGDSALYLCASSLAGVAGGGETQYFGPGTRLLVL.

The J gene is TRBJ1-1, the V gene TRBV7-9; TRBD1 matches 7 bases. The CDR3 sequence is 14 residues long. With V trimmed by 6 bases and J by 4 bases, 8 bases remained unmatched. Germline V gene sequence: CDR1 SEHNR, CDR2 FQNEAQ (reference sequence). CDR3 amino acids: CASRITGAITEAFF. DNA of the CDR3: TGTGCCAGCAGGATAACAGGGGCGATCACTGAAGCTTTCTTT. Full variable domain (outside the CDR3, taken from reference TRBV7-9 and TRBJ1-1): DTGVSQNPRHKITKRGQNVTFRCDPISEHNRLYWYRQTLGQGPEFLTYFQNEAQLEKSRLLSDRFSAERPKGSFSTLEIQRTEQGDSAMYLCASRITGAITEAFFGQGTRLTVV.

The rearrangement uses TRBV6-5 and TRBJ2-6; D is ambiguous. From germline, CDR1 is MNHEY and CDR2 SVGAGI. V was trimmed by 9 bases and J by 0 bases, leaving 6 bases between them. The CDR3 has 13 residues. As DNA, the CDR3 is TGTGCCAGGTCGACCTCTGGGGCCAACGTCCTGACTTTC. Protein sequence: CARSTSGANVLTF.

V is TRBV10-2 and J is TRBJ1-5; a weak D match, TRBD1 (6 bases). The V end was cut by 7 bases, the J end by 1 base, with 8 bases between. Per germline, CDR1 WSHSY and CDR2 SAAADI. This CDR3 has 13 amino acids. CDR3 DNA: TGCGCCAGCACAGGACAGAGCAATCAGCCCCAGCATTTT. As protein: CASTGQSNQPQHF.

The CDR3 region is CASSYSRQGRDYEQYF. The CDR3 DNA sequence: TGTGCCAGCAGTTACTCCAGACAGGGGAGGGACTACGAGCAGTACTTC. This chain connects TRBV6-2 or TRBV6-3 to TRBJ2-7, with D possibly matching TRBD1 (8 bases). The V end lost 0 bases, the J end lost 3 bases, and 15 bases lay between the germline ends. Germline V gene sequence: CDR1 MNHEY, CDR2 SVGEGT. The CDR3 covers 16 residues.